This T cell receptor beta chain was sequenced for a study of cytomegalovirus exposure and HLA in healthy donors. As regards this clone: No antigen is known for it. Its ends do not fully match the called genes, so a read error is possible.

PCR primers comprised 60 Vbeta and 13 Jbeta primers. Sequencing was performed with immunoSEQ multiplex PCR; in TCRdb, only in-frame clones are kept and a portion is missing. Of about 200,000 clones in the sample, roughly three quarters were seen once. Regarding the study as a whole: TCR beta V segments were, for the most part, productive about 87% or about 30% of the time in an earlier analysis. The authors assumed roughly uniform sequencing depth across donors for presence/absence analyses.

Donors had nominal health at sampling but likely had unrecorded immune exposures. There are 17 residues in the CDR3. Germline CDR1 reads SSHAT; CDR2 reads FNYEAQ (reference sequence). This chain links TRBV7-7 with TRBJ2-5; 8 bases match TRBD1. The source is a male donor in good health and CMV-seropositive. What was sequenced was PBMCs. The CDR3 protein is CASSLARYRTGIETQYF. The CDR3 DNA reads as TGTGCTAGCAGCTTAGCCCGATATAGGACAGGGATTGAGACCCAGTACTTC.